Sequencing of this T cell receptor beta chain was carried out in a study of T cell responses to AZD1222 COVID-19 vaccine. General study findings and limits: No repertoire was sampled before or during the peak T cell response, only after it. Most donors were white British and more were female, and clonal diversity was possibly underestimated. Just six people given AZD1222 tested seropositive at baseline.

As regards this clone: Its antigen is still unknown.

Unmatched junction bases numbered 12, after V lost 7 bases and J lost 7 bases. This CDR3 has 16 amino acids. Germline values: CDR1 SGHTA, CDR2 FQGTGA. This table comes from immunoSEQ multiplex PCR, and its TCRdb copy is limited to in-frame clones, with some not included. The sample carries around 99,000 clones, approximately 90% recorded once. Doses given second, at about 4 or about 12 weeks, were pooled. The clonotype was recovered from an adult who received the AZD1222 COVID-19 vaccine. Sequencing was performed on peripheral blood, taken 28 days after the second AZD1222 dose. This chain uses TRBV7-3 with TRBJ2-2; 10 bases agree with TRBD1. CDR3 sequence: CASKDGTGVIDGELFF. DNA of the CDR3: TGTGCCAGCAAGGACGGGACAGGGGTAATCGACGGGGAGCTGTTTTTT.